One sample yielded the 20 T cell receptor beta chains listed below, sequenced in a study of esophageal squamous cell carcinoma under preoperative chemotherapy. Time point in this sample: after preoperative PTX-NDP chemotherapy. TCRdb re-called the PCR reads with MiXCR, one entry per CDR3 protein. The sample consists of some 11,000 distinct CDR3 sequences, roughly 60% of them appearing once. Specimen collection occurred from a patient given preoperative chemotherapy. The source is a human donor with esophageal squamous cell carcinoma. The donor label of this sample is uncertain.

A few counts support this clonotype. V gene TRBV6-1 combines with J gene TRBJ2-2; 8 bases fit TRBD2. After removal of 6 bases from V and 2 bases from J, the junction contained 8 bases not matched to a gene. Germline CDR1 reads MNHNS; CDR2 reads SASEGT. The length of the CDR3 is 16 residues. The CDR3 DNA follows: TGTGCCAGCAGCCCCGGACTAGCAGTAAACACCGGGGAGCTGTTTTTT. It yields the protein CASSPGLAVNTGELFF.

V and J are TRBV4-1 and TRBJ2-4, with 12 bases lining up with TRBD2. Near its end, the DNA agrees better with TRBJ2-7, so the J call may be wrong. Germline assignment: CDR1 MGHRA and CDR2 YSYEKL. This CDR3 region has 16 residues. The CDR3 here is CASSQVLAGGNYEQYF. For the CDR3, the DNA is TGCGCCAGCAGCCAAGTCCTAGCGGGAGGGAACTACGAGCAGTACTTC.

V usage is TRBV6-1 and J usage is TRBJ2-1; 7 bases fit TRBD1. There are 18 residues in the CDR3. J lost 5 bases, V lost 1 base, and 14 bases had no gene match. Germline CDR1 MNHNS, CDR2 SASEGT. The CDR3 nucleotides are TGTGCCAGCAGTGAAGTGGCTCGGGCAGGGGGTACACACAATGAGCAGTTCTTC. Amino acids: CASSEVARAGGTHNEQFF.

As regards this clonotype: Compared with germline, one end of the junction differs, possibly owing to a read error. The chain employs TRBV6-1 and TRBJ2-1; no definite D call. CDR3 length: 13 residues. Germline V lookup: CDR1 MNHNS, CDR2 SASEGT. The CDR3 nucleotides read TGTGCCAGCAGTGAGGAGAGGACCGATACGCAGTACTTT. It translates to CASSEERTDTQYF.

V usage is TRBV6-1 and J usage is TRBJ2-1; D gene unclear. In germline, CDR1 is MNHNS, CDR2 SASEGT. The CDR3 contains 12 residues. V was trimmed by 7 bases and J by 9 bases, leaving 13 bases between them. The CDR3 DNA reads as TGTGCCAGCAACCGACCGTTGGGTGAGCAGTTCTTC. Translating it yields CASNRPLGEQFF.

The CDR3 here is CASSYSLARRQFF. The DNA of the CDR3 is TGTGCCAGCAGTTACTCCCTAGCAAGAAGGCAGTTCTTC. The chain links TRBV6-5 to TRBJ2-5, with a possible D match to TRBD2 (5 bases). TRBJ2-1 explains the end of the DNA better; the J call may be wrong. CDR1 is MNHEY and CDR2 is SVGAGI in the germline V gene. The CDR3 extends over 13 amino acids.

As to this clonotype: One end of the junction fails to match germline, which may point to a read error. The V and J genes are TRBV6-1 and TRBJ2-2, with D tentatively TRBD1 or TRBD2 (5 bases each). CDR3 length: 14 residues. The germline V gene encodes CDR1 MNHNS and CDR2 SASEGT. CDR3 DNA: TGTGCCAGCAGCCAGGGAGTGAACACCGGGGCGCTGTTTTTT. This translates into CASSQGVNTGALFF.

This clonotype is labeled medium-sized. The chain joins TRBV6-1 to TRBJ2-3; no reliable D call. Germline V gene sequence: CDR1 MNHNS, CDR2 SASEGT. The CDR3 is 16 amino acids. Trimming pared 0 bases from V and 4 bases from J, leaving 14 bases between. The DNA for the CDR3 is TGTGCCAGCAGTGAAGCCGTGGGAAGGGCGGCAGATACGCAGTATTTT. Translated: CASSEAVGRAADTQYF.

The chain couples TRBV6-5 to TRBJ2-4, with 8 bases lining up with TRBD1. The DNA end favors TRBJ2-7, so the J call may be wrong. This CDR3 is 17 amino acids long. The germline gives CDR1 MNHEY, CDR2 SVGAGI. This CDR3 is CASSYRAGGPHLYEQYF. CDR3 coding DNA: TGTGCCAGCAGTTACAGGGCAGGGGGCCCCCACCTCTACGAGCAGTACTTC.

The chain couples TRBV14 to TRBJ1-4, with D unresolved. The CDR3 has 13 residues. V lost 0 bases to trimming and J lost 10 bases, with 9 bases between them. Germline lookup yields CDR1 SGHDN and CDR2 FVKESK. CDR3 coding DNA: TGTGCCAGCAGCCAAGAAGTGCGAGGAAAACTGTTTTTT. This sequence encodes CASSQEVRGKLFF.

The chain combines TRBV6-1 with TRBJ2-4; D tentatively reads TRBD1 or TRBD2 (5 bases each). Judging by the DNA end, TRBJ2-3 fits better; the J call may be wrong. This CDR3 spans 16 amino acids. CDR1 MNHNS and CDR2 SASEGT come from the germline V gene. This CDR3 reads CASSESGRSAKDIQYF. DNA for the CDR3: TGTGCCAGCAGCGAATCGGGGCGGAGCGCCAAAGACATTCAGTATTTT.

A few counts support this clonotype. This chain uses TRBV6-5 with TRBJ2-3; TRBD2 matches 11 bases. With V trimmed by 7 bases and J by 6 bases, 6 bases remained unmatched. Germline V gene lookup returns CDR1 MNHEY and CDR2 SVGAGI. CDR3 size: 14 residues. This CDR3 is CASTSGLAADTQYF. CDR3 coding DNA: TGTGCCAGCACTTCGGGACTAGCGGCGGATACGCAGTATTTT.

A few counts support this clonotype. The chain employs TRBV7-2 and TRBJ2-7, with D possibly matching TRBD2 (6 bases). The better agreement between TRBJ2-5 and the DNA end casts doubt on the J call. Germline V gene sequence: CDR1 SGHTA, CDR2 FQGNSA. CDR3 size: 15 residues. CDR3 bases: TGTGCCAGCACCACTTCGCGGGACTCCCAAGAGACCCAGTACTTC. It yields the protein CASTTSRDSQETQYF.

This clonotype appeared a single time. The CDR3 ends on some other residue instead of the conserved phenylalanine or tryptophan, so this is likely a read error. The limits of the CDR3 on the DNA are not certain, so only TCRdb's listed CDR3 is given. This rearrangement joins TRBV7-1 to TRBJ2-5. TRBV7-1 is known as an ORF, though its function is uncertain. The CDR3 totals 11 residues, both ends included. CDR3 sequence: CKQLCTPAPGS.

The sample holds many counts of this clonotype. V gene TRBV6-1 combines with J gene TRBJ2-3; the D gene is possibly TRBD2 (5 bases). Per germline, CDR1 MNHNS and CDR2 SASEGT. The CDR3 length is 14 residues. Between the trimmed V and J ends, which lost 6 bases and 4 bases, there was a span of 14 bases. Here the CDR3 reads CASSRDEGADTQYF. In DNA, the CDR3 is TGTGCCAGCAGCCGGGATGAGGGCGCAGATACGCAGTATTTT.

The table lists this clonotype with many counts. V gene TRBV6-4 combines with J gene TRBJ2-3, with D perhaps matching TRBD1 (6 bases). The germline gives CDR1 MRHNA, CDR2 SNTAGT. The CDR3 contains 14 residues. V lost 4 bases, J lost 1 base, and 9 bases lay in between. CDR3 DNA sequence: TGTGCCAGCAGTGCGGCAGGGGGCACAGATACGCAGTATTTT. It yields the protein CASSAAGGTDTQYF.

Of note for this clonotype: Germline and junction disagree at one end, which may indicate a read error. The chain joins TRBV6-1 to TRBJ2-3; D uncertain. Germline CDR1 is MNHNS and CDR2 is SASEGT. This CDR3 has 16 residues. CDR3 residues: CASSEFWVCYTNTQYF. The CDR3 DNA reads TGTGCCAGCAGTGAATTTTGGGTGTGCTACACAAATACTCAGTATTTT.

There are a few counts of this clonotype. The genes are TRBV4-2 and TRBJ2-1, with 8 bases matching TRBD1. The DNA matches TRBJ2-7 better at its end, which makes the J call doubtful. Per the germline V gene, CDR1 is LGHNA and CDR2 is YNFKEQ. There are 14 residues in the CDR3. This chain's CDR3 is CASSQATGAYEQYF. The CDR3 DNA reads TGTGCCAGCAGCCAAGCGACAGGGGCGTACGAGCAGTACTTC.

This clonotype was counted a few times. The rearrangement links TRBV6-1 to TRBJ2-7, with 8 bases fitting TRBD1. The length of the CDR3 is 15 residues. Germline assignment: CDR1 MNHNS and CDR2 SASEGT. With 5 bases clipped from V and 2 bases from J, the junction kept 8 bases outside the gene matches. CDR3 sequence reads: CASSTGQGVPYEQYF. The CDR3 coding sequence is TGTGCCAGCAGTACCGGACAGGGAGTCCCCTACGAGCAGTACTTC.

The chain recombines TRBV10-2 with TRBJ2-1, with 7 bases lining up with TRBD2. V shed 6 bases, J shed 5 bases, and the junction held 7 bases outside the gene matches. CDR1 and CDR2 from the germline V gene are WSHSY and SAAADI. The CDR3 is 14 amino acids. Written as DNA, the CDR3 is TGCGCCAGCAGACCACGGGGGGATGACAATGAGCAGTTCTTC. Translating it yields CASRPRGDDNEQFF.